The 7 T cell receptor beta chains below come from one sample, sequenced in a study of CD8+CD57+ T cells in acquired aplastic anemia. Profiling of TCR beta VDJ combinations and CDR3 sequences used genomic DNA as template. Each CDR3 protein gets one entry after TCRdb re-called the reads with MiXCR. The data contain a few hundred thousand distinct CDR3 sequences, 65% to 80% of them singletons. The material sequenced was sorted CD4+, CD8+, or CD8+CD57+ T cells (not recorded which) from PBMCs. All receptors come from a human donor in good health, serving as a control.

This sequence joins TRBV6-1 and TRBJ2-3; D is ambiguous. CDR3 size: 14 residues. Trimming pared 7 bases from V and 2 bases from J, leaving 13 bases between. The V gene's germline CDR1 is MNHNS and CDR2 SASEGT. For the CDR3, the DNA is TGTGCCAGCACTACAGCGCGCAACACAGATACGCAGTATTTT. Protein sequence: CASTTARNTDTQYF.

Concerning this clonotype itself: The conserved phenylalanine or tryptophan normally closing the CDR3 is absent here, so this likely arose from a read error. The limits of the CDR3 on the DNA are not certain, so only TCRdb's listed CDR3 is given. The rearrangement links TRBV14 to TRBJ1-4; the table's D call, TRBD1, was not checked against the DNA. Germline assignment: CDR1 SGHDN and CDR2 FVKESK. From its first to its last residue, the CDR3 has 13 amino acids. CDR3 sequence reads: CASSQEGTHTLWV.

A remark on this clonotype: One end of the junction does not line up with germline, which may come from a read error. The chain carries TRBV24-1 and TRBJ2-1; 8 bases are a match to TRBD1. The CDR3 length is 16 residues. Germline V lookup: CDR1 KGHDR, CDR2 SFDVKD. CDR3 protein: CAISESTRTGSHEQFF. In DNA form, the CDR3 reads TGTGCCATCAGTGAGTCGACTAGGACAGGGAGCCATGAGCAGTTCTTC.

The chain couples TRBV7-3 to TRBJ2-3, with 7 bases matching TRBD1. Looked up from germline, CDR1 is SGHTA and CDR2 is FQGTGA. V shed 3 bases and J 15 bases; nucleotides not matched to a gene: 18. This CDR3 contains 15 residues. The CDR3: CASSFDRDTKDFFYF. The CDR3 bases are TGTGCCAGCAGCTTCGACAGGGACACTAAAGATTTCTTTTATTTT.

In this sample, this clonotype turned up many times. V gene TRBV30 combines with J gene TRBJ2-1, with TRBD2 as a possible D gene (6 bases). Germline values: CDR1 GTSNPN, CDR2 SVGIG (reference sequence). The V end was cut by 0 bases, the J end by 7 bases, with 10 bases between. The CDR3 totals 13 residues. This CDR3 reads CAWSVPGTNEQFF. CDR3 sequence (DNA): TGTGCCTGGAGTGTACCCGGGACTAATGAGCAGTTCTTC. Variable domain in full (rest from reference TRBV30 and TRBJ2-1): SQTIHQWPATLVQPVGSPLSLECTVEGTSNPNLYWYRQAAGRGLQLLFYSVGIGQISSEVPQNLSASRPQDRQFILSSKKLLLSDSGFYLCAWSVPGTNEQFFGPGTRLTVL.

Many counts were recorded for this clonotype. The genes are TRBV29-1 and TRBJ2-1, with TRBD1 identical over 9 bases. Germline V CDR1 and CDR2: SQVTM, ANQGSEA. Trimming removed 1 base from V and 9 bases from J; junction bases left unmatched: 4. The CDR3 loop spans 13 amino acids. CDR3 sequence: CSVEATGGGEQFF. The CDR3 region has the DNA TGCAGCGTTGAAGCCACAGGGGGCGGTGAGCAGTTCTTC.

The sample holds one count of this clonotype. As DNA, the CDR3 is TGTGCCAGCAGCTTAGCACCTGACTACGAGCAGTGCTTCCTGTTTTTT. Translating gives CASSLAPDYEQCFLFF. The chain is built from TRBV7-2 and TRBJ2-2; D might be TRBD2 (5 bases). The CDR3 is 16 amino acids. The germline CDR1 and CDR2 sequences are SGHTA and FQGNSA. The V and J ends lost 0 bases and 14 bases respectively, with 22 bases between them.